This TCR beta chain is from a study of CD8 T cells in ankylosing spondylitis. The V end lost 8 bases, the J end lost 7 bases, and 17 bases lay between the germline ends. The CDR3 extends over 13 amino acids. Germline V CDR1 and CDR2: WSHSY, SAAADI. TCRdb independently ran MiXCR on the 5' RACE reads; one entry per CDR3 protein. Of some 130,000 distinct CDR3 sequences listed, over 10% are singletons. The chain uses TRBV10-2 and TRBJ1-2, with a weak D call TRBD1 (5 bases). Sequencing was carried out using blood, either unsorted or a sorted T cell fraction (not recorded which). This TCR derives from a female donor with ankylosing spondylitis or in good health (not recorded which). CDR3 region: CASGDGGWVGYTF. The CDR3 DNA reads as TGCGCCAGCGGGGACGGAGGTTGGGTTGGCTACACCTTC.